The next 21 T cell receptor beta chains were all read from a single sample in a study of Tregs in tolerant kidney transplant recipients. Clones were sequenced by immunoSEQ multiplex PCR, and TCRdb holds only the in-frame ones, with some missing. The sample records roughly 250,000 clones, 65% to 85% being singletons. The specimen sequenced was CD4+ T cells from blood. These receptors were collected from a human donor in good health.

This chain joins TRBV5-8 and TRBJ2-2; possible D gene TRBD1, 6 bases. V dropped 4 bases and J dropped 6 bases, with 16 bases sitting between them. The CDR3 sequence is 15 residues long. Germline V gene sequence: CDR1 SGHTS, CDR2 YDEGEE. CDR3 coding DNA: TGTGCCAGCAGCGCGACGGGACACCGGGCCGGGGAGCTGTTTTTT. Amino acid sequence: CASSATGHRAGELFF.

The chain joins TRBV4-1 to TRBJ1-1; D remains ambiguous. The CDR3 extends over 18 amino acids. In germline, CDR1 is MGHRA, CDR2 YSYEKL. The V end lost 6 bases, the J end lost 2 bases, and 25 bases lay between the germline ends. As DNA, the CDR3 is TGCGCCAGCAGGTCTAACGCCTGGCAGGAGAGAAAAAACACTGAAGCTTTCTTT. It specifies CASRSNAWQERKNTEAFF.

The V and J genes are TRBV6-5 and TRBJ2-7, with 9 bases matching TRBD1. After removal of 5 bases from V and 6 bases from J, the junction contained 8 bases not matched to a gene. The CDR3 is 14 residues long. From germline, CDR1 is MNHEY and CDR2 SVGAGI. CDR3 sequence: CASSADRGNGEQYF. The CDR3 DNA follows: TGTGCCAGCAGTGCCGACAGGGGGAACGGCGAGCAGTACTTC.

In the case of this clone: Within the sample, other DNA sequences also encode this same CDR3. V is TRBV30 and J is TRBJ1-5; D is unclear. Trimming took off 4 bases at V and 1 base at J, with 8 bases between the two ends. Germline V gives CDR1 GTSNPN, CDR2 SVGIG (reference sequence). This CDR3 has 13 residues. The CDR3, as DNA: TGTGCCTGGACCCAAGACAGCAATCAGCCCCAGCATTTT. It codes for CAWTQDSNQPQHF.

This clone came up once. V usage is TRBV28 and J usage is TRBJ2-7; 9 bases align to TRBD1. V shed 1 base, J shed 3 bases, and the junction held 4 bases outside the gene matches. Germline CDR1 is MDHEN and CDR2 is SYDVKM. The CDR3 length is 15 residues. The CDR3 nucleotides are TGTGCCAGCAGTTTATCCACGACAGGGGGCTACGAGCAGTACTTC. It codes for CASSLSTTGGYEQYF.

The chain employs TRBV7-9 and TRBJ2-2, with 7 bases lining up with TRBD2. Germline CDR1 reads SEHNR; CDR2 reads FQNEAQ (reference sequence). The CDR3 is 15 amino acids. The trim removed 5 bases at V and 6 bases at J, leaving 9 bases unmatched. CDR3 nucleotide sequence: TGTGCCAGCAGCCCAGAGGGGACTATTCCCGGGGAGCTGTTTTTT. Translating gives CASSPEGTIPGELFF.

The rearrangement joins TRBV6-6 to TRBJ2-3; unclear D gene. V was trimmed by 7 bases and J by 0 bases, leaving 17 bases between them. The CDR3 loop spans 16 amino acids. Germline CDR1 MNHNY, CDR2 SVGAGI (reference sequence). For the CDR3, the DNA is TGTGCCAGCAATCCCTATCAAGGTCAGAGCACAGATACGCAGTATTTT. This encodes CASNPYQGQSTDTQYF.

CDR3 sequence reads: CASSLAGTSGRTDTQYF. In nucleotides, the CDR3 is TGTGCCAGCAGCCTCGCCGGGACTAGCGGCCGCACAGATACGCAGTATTTT. The V gene is TRBV9, the J gene TRBJ2-3, with 11 bases identical to TRBD2. The V and J ends lost 4 bases and 1 base, in that order; junction bases with no gene match: 8. The CDR3 extends over 17 amino acids. Germline assignment: CDR1 SGDLS and CDR2 YYNGEE. The whole variable domain, remainder taken from reference TRBV9 and TRBJ2-3, is DSGVTQTPKHLITATGQRVTLRCSPRSGDLSVYWYQQSLDQGLQFLIQYYNGEERAKGNILERFSAQQFPDLHSELNLSSLELGDSALYFCASSLAGTSGRTDTQYFGPGTRLTVL.

This clone was seen only a few times. The CDR3 protein is CAWSVRGTGFGTQYF. The CDR3 nucleotides read TGTGCCTGGAGTGTACGGGGCACCGGATTCGGTACGCAGTATTTT. The chain carries TRBV30 and TRBJ2-3; TRBD1 or TRBD2 may be the D gene (5 bases each). Germline assignment: CDR1 GTSNPN and CDR2 SVGIG (reference sequence). V was clipped by 0 bases and J by 8 bases, with 18 bases between them. This CDR3 has 15 residues.

Note on this clone: One end of the junction varies from germline; a read error may be responsible. This chain joins TRBV7-7 and TRBJ1-3, with a weak D call TRBD1 (5 bases). CDR3 length: 18 amino acids. Germline V gene sequence: CDR1 SSHAT, CDR2 FNYEAQ (reference sequence). CDR3 DNA sequence: TGTGCTAGCAGCCCGGACGAGGGGTTCCTGGACCATGGAAACACCATATATTTT. Translated: CASSPDEGFLDHGNTIYF.

This chain uses TRBV11-2 with TRBJ1-2, with TRBD1 matching over 7 bases. This CDR3 has 13 residues. The V gene's germline CDR1 is SGHAT and CDR2 FQNNGV. The V segment lost 5 bases and the J segment 0 bases; nucleotides outside the gene matches: 0. The CDR3 protein is CASSTGANYGYTF. CDR3 DNA: TGTGCCAGCAGCACAGGGGCTAACTATGGCTACACCTTC.

The chain recombines TRBV7-9 with TRBJ2-1; perhaps D is TRBD1 or TRBD2 (6 bases each). CDR1 SEHNR and CDR2 FQNEAQ come from the germline V gene (reference sequence). Deletions cut 5 bases from V and 3 bases from J, with 11 bases between. This CDR3 region has 14 residues. Written as DNA, the CDR3 is TGTGCCAGCAGCCCGAAGGGGGGCTACAATGAGCAGTTCTTC. Translating it yields CASSPKGGYNEQFF. The full variable domain, in which reference TRBV7-9 and TRBJ2-1 provide the parts outside the CDR3, is DTGVSQNPRHKITKRGQNVTFRCDPISEHNRLYWYRQTLGQGPEFLTYFQNEAQLEKSRLLSDRFSAERPKGSFSTLEIQRTEQGDSAMYLCASSPKGGYNEQFFGPGTRLTVL.

The chain couples TRBV4-1 to TRBJ2-5; 10 bases are a match to TRBD1. Germline V gene lookup returns CDR1 MGHRA and CDR2 YSYEKL. CDR3 length equals 18 residues. V dropped 4 bases and J dropped 1; count of bases not matched to a gene: 12. CDR3 protein: CASSRPPSRDRGQETQYF. The CDR3 DNA reads TGCGCCAGCAGCCGTCCGCCCTCCCGGGACAGGGGCCAAGAGACCCAGTACTTC.

The V gene is TRBV18, the J gene TRBJ2-5; D remains unclear. Trimming took off 5 bases at V and 5 bases at J, with 9 bases between the two ends. CDR1 is KGHSH and CDR2 is LQKENI in the germline V gene. This CDR3 is built from 12 residues. The CDR3: CASSSSGETQYF. The CDR3 DNA reads TGTGCCAGCTCATCCTCTGGGGAGACCCAGTACTTC.

The DNA for the CDR3 is TGTGCCTGGAAACGCAGCTCTGGAAACACCATATATTTT. Translating gives CAWKRSSGNTIYF. This chain joins TRBV30 and TRBJ1-3; D is ambiguous. Germline V gives CDR1 GTSNPN, CDR2 SVGIG (reference sequence). CDR3 size: 13 residues. With 4 bases removed from V and 0 bases from J, the gap between germline ends came to 7 bases.

The rearrangement links TRBV14 to TRBJ2-7; D call uncertain. Germline CDR1 reads SGHDN; CDR2 reads FVKESK. There are 12 residues in the CDR3. The V end was cut by 1 base, the J end by 2 bases, with 3 bases between. The CDR3, as DNA: TGTGCCAGCAGCCAAGTCCCCTACGAGCAGTACTTC. It is translated as CASSQVPYEQYF.

The chain employs TRBV30 and TRBJ1-5; 7 bases fit TRBD1. Trimming at V came to 4 bases and at J to 4 bases, leaving 10 bases not matched to a gene. CDR1 and CDR2 from the germline V gene are GTSNPN and SVGIG (reference sequence). The CDR3 spans 15 residues. As DNA, the CDR3 is TGTGCCTGGAAGGAGGCGGCAGGGGGGAATCAGCCCCAGCATTTT. It yields the protein CAWKEAAGGNQPQHF.

This chain links TRBV6-5 with TRBJ1-2; D uncertain. Germline lookup yields CDR1 MNHEY and CDR2 SVGAGI. The ends were cut back, 4 bases at V and 4 bases at J, with 1 base in the middle. This CDR3 region has 10 residues. The CDR3, as DNA: TGTGCCAGCAGTTCCTATGGCTACACCTTC. Protein sequence: CASSSYGYTF.

The genes are TRBV15 and TRBJ2-1, with D unclear. Germline V CDR1 and CDR2: LNHNV, YYDKDF (reference sequence). CDR3 length: 15 residues. The V gene lost 0 bases and the J gene lost 6 bases, with 12 bases spanning the gap. The CDR3 bases are TGTGCCACCAGCAGAGATCCAGGTCGAAGCAATGAGCAGTTCTTC. It is translated as CATSRDPGRSNEQFF.

The J gene is TRBJ2-7, the V gene TRBV7-9, with D hard to call. This CDR3 comprises 11 residues. Germline V lookup: CDR1 SEHNR, CDR2 FQNEAQ (reference sequence). Trimming took off 4 bases at V and 6 bases at J, with 7 bases between the two ends. CDR3: CASSSLGEQYF. Here the CDR3 DNA reads TGTGCCAGCAGCTCTCTAGGCGAGCAGTACTTC.

This rearrangement joins TRBV2 to TRBJ2-5; tentative D call: TRBD2 (7 bases). The CDR3 is 15 residues long. V shed 8 bases and J shed 0 bases, with 16 bases lying between them. Germline V gives CDR1 SNHLY, CDR2 FYNNEI. In nucleotides, the CDR3 is TGTGCCAGCCAGAGTTTCGGGGGGCACCAAGAGACCCAGTACTTC. Protein sequence: CASQSFGGHQETQYF.